A single sample gave rise to the 6 T cell receptor beta chains below, sequenced in a study of T cell responses to AZD1222 COVID-19 vaccine. TCRdb keeps only in-frame clones here, not all; method: immunoSEQ multiplex PCR. The repertoire holds about 98,000 clones, with just over 85% as singletons. This specimen was peripheral blood, taken on day 0 of MenACWY control vaccination. All receptors come from an adult in good health.

The chain combines TRBV6-6 with TRBJ1-1; 7 nucleotides align to TRBD1. The ends lost 11 bases at V and 10 bases at J; junction bases unmatched: 13. Germline V gene lookup returns CDR1 MNHNY and CDR2 SVGAGI (reference sequence). CDR3 length: 12 residues. The DNA of the CDR3 is TGTGCCGTGTGGCCACAGGGGAGGGTAGCTTTCTTT. It translates to CAVWPQGRVAFF.

This chain uses TRBV4-1 with TRBJ2-7; 9 positions match TRBD1. CDR3 length equals 17 residues. V lost 4 bases to trimming and J lost 2 bases; unmatched junction nucleotides: 12. CDR1 MGHRA and CDR2 YSYEKL come from the germline V gene. The CDR3 region has the DNA TGCGCCAGCAGCCCAAACACGGGACAGGGTAATCCCTACGAGCAGTACTTC. Encoded protein: CASSPNTGQGNPYEQYF.

This clone occurred a few times. V gene TRBV7-9 combines with J gene TRBJ1-1, with no clear D. Between the trimmed V and J ends, which lost 1 base and 2 bases, there was a span of 5 bases. CDR1 and CDR2 (germline): SEHNR, FQNEAQ (reference sequence). This CDR3 has 13 amino acids. This chain's CDR3 is CASSLVANTEAFF. In nucleotides, the CDR3 is TGTGCCAGCAGCTTAGTAGCCAACACTGAAGCTTTCTTT.

The chain's CDR3 is CASSYRGARGYTF. CDR3 coding DNA: TGTGCCAGCAGTTATCGGGGGGCGCGAGGCTACACCTTC. The chain employs TRBV6-5 and TRBJ1-2; a possible D gene is TRBD1 (6 bases). The ends were cut back, 3 bases at V and 8 bases at J, with 13 bases in the middle. Per the germline V gene, CDR1 is MNHEY and CDR2 is SVGAGI. The CDR3 has 13 amino acids.

J is TRBJ2-4 and V is TRBV11-2; 9 positions match TRBD1. CDR1 is SGHAT, CDR2 FQNNGV, per germline. This CDR3 is 13 amino acids long. The V and J ends lost 5 bases and 9 bases, in that order; junction bases with no gene match: 5. The CDR3 loop reads CASSADRGSIQYF. The CDR3 DNA reads as TGTGCCAGCAGCGCTGACAGGGGGAGCATTCAGTACTTC.

This clone showed up just once. The chain recombines TRBV19 with TRBJ1-1; D remains unclear. The germline V gene encodes CDR1 LNHDA and CDR2 SQIVND (reference sequence). Trimming removed 6 bases from V and 7 bases from J, with 18 bases in between. The CDR3 extends over 14 amino acids. The CDR3 DNA follows: TGTGCCAGTAGAGGGCCCGGGATCAGCGTTGAAGCTTTCTTT. Protein: CASRGPGISVEAFF.